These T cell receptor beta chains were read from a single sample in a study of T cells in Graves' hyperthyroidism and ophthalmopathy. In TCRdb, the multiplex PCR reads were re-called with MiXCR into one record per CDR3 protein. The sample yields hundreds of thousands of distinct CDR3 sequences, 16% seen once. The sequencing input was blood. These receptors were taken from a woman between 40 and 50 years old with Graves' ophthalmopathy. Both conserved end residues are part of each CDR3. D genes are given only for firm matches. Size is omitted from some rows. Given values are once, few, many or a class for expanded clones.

cdr3_aa: CASSARGYPTGTEAFF
cdr3_nt: TGTGCCAGCAGTGCCAGGGGATATCCTACGGGGACTGAAGCTTTCTTT
v_call: TRBV2
clone_size: few
j_call: TRBJ1-1
d_call: NA

cdr3_aa: CASSGLAGASSTDTQYF
cdr3_nt: TGCGCCAGCAGTGGGCTAGCGGGAGCCTCTAGCACAGATACGCAGTATTTT
v_call: TRBV5-1
clone_size: many
j_call: TRBJ2-3
d_call: TRBD2

cdr3_aa: CASSPRSVHEQYF
cdr3_nt: TGTGCCAGCAGCCCCCGAAGTGTCCACGAGCAGTACTTC
v_call: TRBV3-1
clone_size: many
j_call: TRBJ2-7
d_call: NA

cdr3_aa: CASSLLPRAGNQPQHF
cdr3_nt: TGTGCCAGCAGTTTATTGCCCAGGGCGGGAAATCAGCCCCAGCATTTT
v_call: TRBV28
clone_size: many
j_call: TRBJ1-5
d_call: NA

cdr3_aa: CASSRGLGNQPQHF
cdr3_nt: TGTGCCAGCTCACGGGGGCTCGGCAATCAGCCCCAGCATTTT
v_call: TRBV18
clone_size: many
j_call: TRBJ1-5
d_call: NA

cdr3_aa: CASSSKGLSTDTQYF
cdr3_nt: TGCGCCAGCAGCTCCAAGGGGCTTAGCACAGATACGCAGTATTTT
v_call: TRBV5-1
clone_size: NA
j_call: TRBJ2-3
d_call: NA

cdr3_aa: CASSFDRGYGNEKLFF
cdr3_nt: TGTGCCAGCAGTTTTGACAGGGGTTACGGTAATGAAAAACTGTTTTTT
v_call: TRBV12-3/TRBV12-4
clone_size: many
j_call: TRBJ1-4
d_call: TRBD1

cdr3_aa: CSVAGPTVPYEQYF
cdr3_nt: TGCAGCGTGGCCGGGCCAACAGTCCCCTACGAGCAGTACTTC
v_call: TRBV29-1
clone_size: NA
j_call: TRBJ2-7
d_call: NA

cdr3_aa: CAWGKTNREGKFF
cdr3_nt: TGTGCCTGGGGCAAGACCAACAGGGAGGGGAAGTTCTTC
v_call: TRBV30
clone_size: NA
j_call: TRBJ2-1
d_call: NA

cdr3_aa: CASIVNSGYTF
cdr3_nt: TGTGCCAGCATAGTGAATTCGGGCTACACCTTC
v_call: TRBV2
clone_size: many
j_call: TRBJ1-2
d_call: NA

cdr3_aa: CASSLETGGPEAFF
cdr3_nt: TGTGCCAGCAGCTTAGAGACGGGAGGGCCTGAAGCTTTCTTT
v_call: TRBV11-3
clone_size: many
j_call: TRBJ1-1
d_call: NA

cdr3_aa: CASSRSGRHNEQFF
cdr3_nt: TGTGCCAGCAGCCGATCCGGGCGACACAATGAGCAGTTCTTC
v_call: TRBV9
clone_size: many
j_call: TRBJ2-1
d_call: NA

cdr3_aa: CASSSGYGSNQPQHF
cdr3_nt: TGTGCCAGCAGTTCGGGCTATGGGAGCAATCAGCCCCAGCATTTT
v_call: TRBV27
clone_size: many
j_call: TRBJ1-5
d_call: NA

cdr3_aa: CASSLAWAEYEQYF
cdr3_nt: TGCGCCAGCAGCTTGGCATGGGCTGAATACGAGCAGTACTTC
v_call: TRBV5-1
clone_size: many
j_call: TRBJ2-7
d_call: NA

cdr3_aa: CASSSTAFLYGYTF
cdr3_nt: TGTGCCAGCAGTTCCACAGCCTTCCTCTATGGCTACACCTTC
v_call: TRBV28
clone_size: NA
j_call: TRBJ1-2
d_call: NA

cdr3_aa: CASSLGGGSSYNEQFF
cdr3_nt: TGTGCCAGCAGCTTAGGAGGCGGGAGTTCCTACAATGAGCAGTTCTTC
v_call: TRBV5-1
clone_size: many
j_call: TRBJ2-1
d_call: TRBD2

cdr3_aa: CASSALDMGVAHEQFF
cdr3_nt: TGTGCCAGCAGTGCCCTCGACATGGGGGTAGCTCATGAGCAGTTCTTC
v_call: TRBV2
clone_size: NA
j_call: TRBJ2-1
d_call: NA

cdr3_aa: CSAPLSGRPYEQYF
cdr3_nt: TGCAGTGCTCCACTTAGCGGGCGACCCTACGAGCAGTACTTC
v_call: TRBV20-1
clone_size: few
j_call: TRBJ2-7
d_call: TRBD2

cdr3_aa: CSARDGRRPYSGNTIYF
cdr3_nt: TGCAGTGCTAGAGATGGACGGAGACCCTACTCTGGAAACACCATATATTTT
v_call: TRBV20-1
clone_size: few
j_call: TRBJ1-3
d_call: NA

cdr3_aa: CASSPGGTTNYGYTF
cdr3_nt: TGTGCCAGCAGTCCAGGCGGAACTACTAACTATGGCTACACCTTC
v_call: TRBV6-1
clone_size: many
j_call: TRBJ1-2
d_call: NA

cdr3_aa: CASSYSGASTDTQYF
cdr3_nt: TGTGCCAGCAGTTACTCGGGGGCGAGCACAGATACGCAGTATTTT
v_call: TRBV6-6
clone_size: many
j_call: TRBJ2-3
d_call: NA

cdr3_aa: CASSARGLAANEQYF
cdr3_nt: TGTGCCAGCAGCGCCCGAGGACTAGCAGCAAACGAGCAGTACTTC
v_call: TRBV9
clone_size: many
j_call: TRBJ2-7
d_call: TRBD2

cdr3_aa: CASSDWGSVNQPQHF
cdr3_nt: TGTGCCAGCAGTGATTGGGGGAGCGTCAATCAGCCCCAGCATTTT
v_call: TRBV6-1
clone_size: NA
j_call: TRBJ1-5
d_call: NA

cdr3_aa: CASSETSQTFYGYTF
cdr3_nt: TGTGCCAGCAGTGAAACGAGTCAGACCTTCTATGGCTACACCTTC
v_call: TRBV6-1
clone_size: many
j_call: TRBJ1-2
d_call: NA

cdr3_aa: CASSQLPGPGGEQFF
cdr3_nt: TGTGCCAGCAGCCAATTGCCGGGACCGGGGGGGGAGCAGTTCTTC
v_call: TRBV3-1
clone_size: few
j_call: TRBJ2-1
d_call: TRBD2

cdr3_aa: CASSRSAETGNTIYF
cdr3_nt: TGTGCCAGCAGCCGTTCCGCGGAAACTGGAAACACCATATATTTT
v_call: TRBV5-4
clone_size: few
j_call: TRBJ1-3
d_call: NA

cdr3_aa: CASSAEKPPYEQYF
cdr3_nt: TGTGCCAGCAGCGCCGAAAAGCCTCCCTACGAGCAGTACTTC
v_call: TRBV9
clone_size: few
j_call: TRBJ2-7
d_call: NA

cdr3_aa: CASSSTGKNNSPLHF
cdr3_nt: TGTGCCAGCAGTTCGACAGGGAAGAATAATTCACCCCTCCACTTT
v_call: TRBV2
clone_size: many
j_call: TRBJ1-6
d_call: TRBD1

cdr3_aa: CASRPGERGTEAFF
cdr3_nt: TGTGCCAGCAGACCAGGGGAGCGGGGCACTGAAGCTTTCTTT
v_call: TRBV7-6
clone_size: many
j_call: TRBJ1-1
d_call: NA

cdr3_aa: CASSQDLTSGRHTQYF
cdr3_nt: TGTGCCAGCAGCCAAGATCTAACTAGCGGGAGACATACGCAGTATTTT
v_call: TRBV3-1
clone_size: many
j_call: TRBJ2-3
d_call: TRBD2

cdr3_aa: CASSPNSGMKETQYF
cdr3_nt: TGTGCCAGCTCACCAAATTCCGGGATGAAAGAGACCCAGTACTTC
v_call: TRBV18
clone_size: few
j_call: TRBJ2-5
d_call: NA

cdr3_aa: CASRDASETQYF
cdr3_nt: TGTGCCAGCAGGGATGCTAGTGAGACCCAGTACTTC
v_call: TRBV11-2
clone_size: many
j_call: TRBJ2-5
d_call: NA

cdr3_aa: CSVVQLAKNIQYF
cdr3_nt: TGCAGCGTTGTGCAACTAGCCAAAAACATTCAGTACTTC
v_call: TRBV29-1
clone_size: NA
j_call: TRBJ2-4
d_call: NA

cdr3_aa: CSARDVIAGIYEQYF
cdr3_nt: TGCAGTGCTAGAGATGTGATAGCGGGAATCTACGAGCAGTACTTC
v_call: TRBV20-1
clone_size: many
j_call: TRBJ2-7
d_call: TRBD2

cdr3_aa: CSARDHRASNYGYTF
cdr3_nt: TGCAGTGCTAGAGACCACAGGGCCTCTAACTATGGCTACACCTTC
v_call: TRBV20-1
clone_size: few
j_call: TRBJ1-2
d_call: NA